The source of this T cell receptor (beta chain) is a study of OX40 agonist ivuxolimab in advanced cancers. Study background: Age averaged roughly 60 years (range roughly 23 to 85), and around 87% were male.

Notes on the study in general: At doses 0.1 to 3.0 mg/kg, CD4+ and CD8+ clones expanded. Averaged across samples, CD8+ T cells carried more expanded clones than CD4+ did. Compared with others, partial responders at 0.1-3.0 mg/kg displayed clonal expansion among the lowest.

With respect to this clone: Its antigen is currently unknown.

Produced via immunoSEQ multiplex PCR; TCRdb's table is partial and in-frame only. The sample shows some 44,000 clones, approximately 84% of them seen only once. The CDR3 totals 13 residues. Germline assignment: CDR1 LNHDA and CDR2 SQIVND (reference sequence). The V end lost 3 bases, the J end lost 6 bases, and 11 bases lay between the germline ends. The sequence was collected from an adult with an advanced solid tumor such as melanoma, head and neck, liver or kidney cancer. The chain joins TRBV19 to TRBJ1-1; D is unresolved. Here the sequenced sample was CD4+ or CD8+ T cells sorted from blood, taken in a trial of the OX40 agonist ivuxolimab. The CDR3 loop reads CASSIGGLSEAFF. In DNA, the CDR3 is TGTGCCAGTAGTATCGGTGGTTTATCTGAAGCTTTCTTT.